The following is a TCR beta chain sequence with its context. The antigen it recognizes is unknown. No much larger clone exists at a distance of one base, and base qualities are not known. The cohort was made up of 500 to 800 healthy bone marrow donors. All cohort members were sampled while nominally healthy, although unrecorded immune exposures were likely present. The donor tested CMV seronegative, placing the donor among the 350 to 400 seronegative members of the cohort. Every donor gave a peripheral blood sample, and the peripheral blood mononuclear cells from that sample were used for TCR beta sequencing. The Qiagen DNeasy Blood Extraction Kit was used to extract genomic DNA from the blood cell samples. The CDR3 sequence holds 12 residues, the cysteine and phenylalanine included. The entry retains the CDR3 DNA only, 36 bases that are in frame from base 1. V drops 8 bases and J drops 9 bases, leaving 14 bases in between. The germline V gene (reference sequence) supplies CDR1 MNHEY and CDR2 SMNVEV.

This sample was taken from a study of cytomegalovirus exposure and HLA in healthy donors (dated by TCRdb to the late 2010s). Regarding the research as a whole: An earlier analysis of fewer than 750 of the donors reported 250 to 350 Gb of sequence data and about 120 million unique TCR beta sequences obtained from around 180 million T cells. Around 320 gigabases of sequencing data and 80 million or so unique TCR sequences were included in an early release covering roughly 600 HLA-typed donors. Of the approximately 400 genotyped donors, about 84% fell in the genetic ancestry cluster associated with self-reported Caucasian donors. The study was designed to test whether signatures of past pathogen exposure could be identified by cataloging public T cell receptors. The T cell repertoires of under 750 subjects were profiled by immunosequencing and related to cytomegalovirus serostatus. A separate validation cohort of roughly 110 different subjects was used in addition to the approximately 670-subject first cohort. The study combined high-throughput TCR immunosequencing, statistical association of individual TCRs with disease status, and machine learning to predict cytomegalovirus infection status. A later analysis re-analyzed previously published TCR beta repertoires from 500 to 700 donors and added high-resolution HLA genotyping to study TCR occurrence patterns. The later analysis used no new phenotypic data to find candidate immune exposures, relying instead on TCR beta sequences and their occurrence across donors. To decide whether each TCR beta V gene segment behaved as functional or pseudogenic, an earlier analysis of 587 of the donors relied on high-throughput TCR beta sequencing. Alongside the repertoire data, information on donor age, sex, ethnicity and CMV serostatus was compiled. In a later genetic analysis, genome-wide SNP genotypes for about 65% of the roughly 670 donors were used, and that subset was treated as a discovery cohort. All discovery cohort repertoires had been generated using a single sequencing platform. Class I and class II HLA loci were covered by the typing at four-digit resolution. Typing coverage varied by locus: 629-630 donors for A, B, C, DRB1 and DQB1; more than 500 for DQA1; more than 600 for DPA1; about 450 for DPB1. Because of strong linkage in the cohort, five DR-DQ haplotypes were treated as single units for association and clustering. On average, over 200,000 unique TCR beta nucleotide sequences were sequenced per donor among some 430 genotyped donors of the cohort, with roughly 18% of those sequences being non-productive. The study at large found these results: Cytomegalovirus status was reported to be diagnosed by the classifier with high specificity and sensitivity in both the original and validation cohorts. A further reported finding was that TCR beta sequences accurately predicted the HLA-A and HLA-B alleles for most subjects in the first cohort. The 87-base-pair reads could not distinguish some IMGT-functional V segments, including TRBV6-2 and TRBV6-3, so those segments were excluded. V-gene and J-gene trimming of TCR beta chains was associated with a missense DCLRE1C variant in a later genetic analysis, and the association was replicated in an independent cohort. In vitro tests confirmed that three of the cytomegalovirus-associated TCR beta chains recognize cytomegalovirus antigens. The presence/absence analyses assumed that sequencing depth was roughly uniform across donors, and that assumption may not be true. Strong co-occurrence of HLA alleles, especially DR and DQ, made assigning TCR associations to individual alleles difficult. Some 16 rarely observed V segments, including chromosome 9 orphons, were excluded from the earlier analysis of almost 600 of the donors because counts were too low. A cluster of highly shared sequence variants was judged likely to be a technical artifact of the sequencing pipeline. In a later analysis, HLA-associated TCR beta chains were found to be more clonally expanded and to have lower generation probabilities than equally common non-associated chains. Specific HLA alleles were associated with 16,951 TCR beta sequences at a false discovery rate of 0.05 in a later analysis. According to a later analysis, parvovirus B19, influenza, CMV and Epstein-Barr virus appeared linked to several top co-occurrence clusters. In a later analysis, most CMV-associated TCR beta chains were found to appear HLA-restricted, with HLA associations seemingly driven largely by CMV exposure. In a later analysis, the rate of TCR association differed among HLA loci, with DRB1 alleles having the most associated TCRs and HLA-C alleles having the fewest. For the cohort, immune exposure information was limited to CMV serostatus. It was suggested by the authors that the approach could potentially be generalized to other disease states and immunological phenotypes. In this cohort, only TCR beta chains were sequenced, and detectable features were limited by the absence of alpha or paired-chain data. Linkage disequilibrium might explain the correlated functional status among segregating V segments, but an unknown experimental factor could not be ruled out. Because HLA typing was unavailable for some donors at each locus, only the typed subset was used in association tests. While some public TCRs were present in many individuals, most TCR sequences turned up only very rarely across donors. The study gave a list of under 200 TCR beta chains associated with cytomegalovirus. Compared with the approximately 600-donor mean, donors in an Asian-associated ancestry cluster had fewer N-insertions in productive TCRs, according to a later genetic analysis. In an earlier analysis of roughly 560 of the donors, most TCR beta V segments were observed in productive rearrangements about 90% or about 30% of the time, broadly matching IMGT annotations.

The library was made by the immunoSEQ multiplex PCR assay. The multiplex PCR relied on a mix of 60 forward primers for TCR Vbeta segments and 13 reverse primers for TCR Jbeta segments. A multiplex PCR assay on genomic DNA amplified the CDR3 region of rearranged TCR beta genes. The Illumina HiSeq System was used to sequence the amplified TCR beta libraries as 87-base-pair reads. The source study handled its data this way. A later analysis tallied roughly 80 million unique TCR beta chains across the 666 repertoires, and some 10 million of those chains were shared by two or more donors. Raw reads were error-corrected and collapsed into unique sequences with a nearest-neighbor algorithm that merged closely related sequences to remove PCR and sequencing errors. Alignment of CDR3 sequences to IMGT reference sequences was used to assign V, D and J gene segments. For a sequence to be retained, a match of at least six nucleotides was required to both a V gene segment and a J gene segment. A rearrangement was called productive if the CDR3 had no stop codons and remained in frame with V and J, and every other rearrangement was called non-productive. CDR3 was defined by IMGT convention, running from the second conserved V-encoded cysteine to the conserved J-encoded phenylalanine. The earlier analysis of roughly 590 of the donors excluded any sequence lacking an unambiguous match to a single V gene segment. In an earlier analysis of 587 of the donors, a V segment was called functional when productive rearrangements were above 56.7%, and segregating when the standard deviation between donors exceeded 5%. To diagnose cytomegalovirus status from the catalog of TCR beta chain sequences, a statistical classification framework was built. In a later analysis, TCR nucleotide sequences were compared against IMGT/GENE-DB human TR gene sequences so that V and J genes could be assigned. Using the TCRdist pipeline, a later analysis assigned CDR3 sequences along with most-parsimonious VDJ recombination scenarios. A later analysis defined each TCR beta chain by its CDR3 amino acid sequence plus V-gene family, and excluded reads lacking a unique V-gene family. To address suspected cross-contamination and a sequencing artifact, a later analysis removed 550 to 750 highly shared, low-generation-probability nucleotide sequences. In a later analysis, a clonal expansion index was calculated for each public chain from normalized within-repertoire ranks of inferred template counts. A later analysis computed generation probabilities with a VDJ recombination model fitted to out-of-frame rearrangements, and checked the results against IGoR. In a later analysis, TCR-TCR, TCR-HLA and TCR-CMV co-occurrence was scored with hypergeometric tests, and a repertoire-size bias correction was applied to TCR pairs. False discovery rates were estimated in a later analysis by permuting HLA or CMV assignments 20 times. In a later analysis, co-occurring TCRs were grouped using DBSCAN, with TCRdist sequence similarity added in when clustering inside HLA-allele-positive subsets. For co-occurrence clustering, repertoires with fewer than 30,000 or more than 120,000 public chains were excluded, along with 5 or 6 repertoires with anomalous nucleotide sharing. TCRdb provides this immuneACCESS table in a form limited to in-frame rearrangements. Some clones are lacking; in checked studies, under half of them reflect an unresolved V gene, and why the rest are absent is not known. The D gene and trimming were derived from the DNA, and the V and J assignments and clone size from that table. This sample lists roughly 130,000 clones; around four fifths were detected once. The ten largest clonotypes hold 1.2% of the sample.

This TCR was sampled from a boy aged 10-17 years in good health and CMV-seronegative. The chain is encoded by TRBV27 joined to TRBJ2-1, with a tentative D gene TRBD2 over 5 matching bases. Sequencing was done on a sample of PBMCs. The DNA sequence is TGTGCCAGCGCTAAAGGCGGACTTGAGCAGTTCTTC. Its translation reads: CASAKGGLEQFF.